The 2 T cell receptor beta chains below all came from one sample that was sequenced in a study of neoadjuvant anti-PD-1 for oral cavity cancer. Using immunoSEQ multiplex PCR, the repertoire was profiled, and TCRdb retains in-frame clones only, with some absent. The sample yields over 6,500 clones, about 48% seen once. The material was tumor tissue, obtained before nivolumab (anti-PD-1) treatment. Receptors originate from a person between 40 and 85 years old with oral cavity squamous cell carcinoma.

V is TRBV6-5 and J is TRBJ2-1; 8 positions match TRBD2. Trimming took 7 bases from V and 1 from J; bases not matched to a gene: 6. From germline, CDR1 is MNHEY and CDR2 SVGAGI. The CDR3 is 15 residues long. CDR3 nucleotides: TGTGCCAGCATCGGTAGCGGGAAGTCCTACAATGAGCAGTTCTTC. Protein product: CASIGSGKSYNEQFF.

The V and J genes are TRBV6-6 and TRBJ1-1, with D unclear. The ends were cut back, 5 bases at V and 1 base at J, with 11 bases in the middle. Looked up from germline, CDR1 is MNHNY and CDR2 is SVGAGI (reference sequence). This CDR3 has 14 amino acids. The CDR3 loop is CASSRTQTNTEAFF. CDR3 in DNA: TGTGCCAGCAGTCGTACACAGACGAACACTGAAGCTTTCTTT.